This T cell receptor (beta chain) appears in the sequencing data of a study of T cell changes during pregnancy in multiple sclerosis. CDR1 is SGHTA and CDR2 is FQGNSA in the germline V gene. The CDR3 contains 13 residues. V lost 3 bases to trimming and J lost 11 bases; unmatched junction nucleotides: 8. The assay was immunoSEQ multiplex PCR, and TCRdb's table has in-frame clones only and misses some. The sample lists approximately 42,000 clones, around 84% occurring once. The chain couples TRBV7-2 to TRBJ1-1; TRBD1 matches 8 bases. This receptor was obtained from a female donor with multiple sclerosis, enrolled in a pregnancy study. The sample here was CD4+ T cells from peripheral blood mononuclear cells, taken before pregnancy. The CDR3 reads CASSLDSDRVAFF. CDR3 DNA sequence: TGTGCCAGCAGCTTGGACTCGGACAGGGTCGCTTTCTTT.